The 26 T cell receptor beta chains below were found in one sample sequenced in a study of human T cells and chemical hapten exposure. TCRdb redid the calling of the RACE reads with MiXCR, one entry per CDR3 protein. The repertoire holds roughly 100,000 distinct CDR3 sequences, with about a tenth as singletons. The time point: pre-sensitization, week 0. Stated treatment: therapeutic diphenylcyclopropenone sensitization with weekly scalp DPC. The sample consisted of whole blood, taken in connection with sensitization to the hapten diphenylcyclopropenone (DPC). These receptors originate from a woman aged 55-70 years with alopecia areata. Some clones in this sample may be carry-over from other donors' samples.

This clonotype was observed many times. The V and J genes are TRBV7-9 and TRBJ2-3; D is possibly TRBD2 (5 bases). The CDR3 is 13 residues long. Germline V CDR1 and CDR2: SEHNR, FQNEAQ (reference sequence). The V end lost 5 bases, the J end lost 2 bases, and 8 bases lay between the germline ends. DNA of the CDR3: TGTGCCAGCAGCGCGGGTTTCACAGATACGCAGTATTTT. It yields the protein CASSAGFTDTQYF.

In this sample, this clonotype turned up once. The chain is built from TRBV29-1 and TRBJ1-2; 10 nucleotides match TRBD1. The germline V gene encodes CDR1 SQVTM and CDR2 ANQGSEA. The V segment lost 7 bases and the J segment 4 bases; nucleotides outside the gene matches: 9. The CDR3 spans 14 residues. The CDR3 is CSGGTGDHGYGYTF. In nucleotides, the CDR3 is TGCAGCGGAGGGACAGGGGACCATGGCTATGGCTACACCTTC. Full variable domain (outside the CDR3, taken from reference TRBV29-1 and TRBJ1-2): SAVISQKPSRDICQRGTSLTIQCQVDSQVTMMFWYRQQPGQSLTLIATANQGSEATYESGFVIDKFPISRPNLTFSTLTVSNMSPEDSSIYLCSGGTGDHGYGYTFGSGTRLTVV.

This chain links TRBV4-2 with TRBJ2-7; D may be TRBD2 (6 bases). This CDR3 is built from 15 residues. Germline CDR1 and CDR2: LGHNA and YNFKEQ. Trimming cost V 0 bases and J 3 bases, with 12 bases left between them. CDR3 residues: CASSQDVDGSYEQYF. The CDR3 DNA sequence: TGTGCCAGCAGCCAAGATGTAGACGGGAGCTACGAGCAGTACTTC.

This clonotype showed up many times. The chain couples TRBV5-1 to TRBJ2-3; 10 nucleotides align to TRBD2. The germline CDR1 and CDR2 sequences are SGHRS and YFSETQ. V gave up 1 base and J gave up 3 bases; unmatched junction bases: 8. This CDR3 region has 17 residues. The CDR3 is CASSLRSSGGKTDTQYF. The CDR3 bases are TGCGCCAGCAGCTTGCGTTCTAGCGGGGGAAAGACAGATACGCAGTATTTT.

This clonotype was seen only a few times. The chain uses TRBV24-1 and TRBJ2-1; D gene ambiguous. CDR3 size: 13 residues. Germline V lookup: CDR1 KGHDR, CDR2 SFDVKD. Between the trimmed V and J ends, which lost 2 bases and 8 bases, there was a span of 9 bases. CDR3 protein: CATSDSRTDEQFF. CDR3 nucleotide sequence: TGTGCCACCAGTGATTCCCGAACCGATGAGCAGTTCTTC.

This clonotype has only a few counts. The genes are TRBV5-1 and TRBJ2-3; D unclear. Germline CDR1 is SGHRS and CDR2 is YFSETQ. The CDR3 is 15 residues long. V lost 0 bases, J lost 4 bases, and 12 bases lay in between. The CDR3: CASSLGDIPADTQYF. The DNA of the CDR3 is TGCGCCAGCAGCTTGGGAGACATCCCTGCAGATACGCAGTATTTT.

This clonotype was observed many times. J is TRBJ1-1 and V is TRBV7-3; no firm D call. Germline V lookup: CDR1 SGHTA, CDR2 FQGTGA. Trimming shortened V by 3 bases and J by 5 bases, and 7 bases separated the two germline ends. This CDR3 is 12 amino acids long. CDR3 loop: CASSLPPTEAFF. The DNA for the CDR3 is TGTGCCAGCAGCTTGCCCCCGACTGAAGCTTTCTTT.

In this sample, this clonotype turned up many times. The chain carries TRBV18 and TRBJ2-2, with 12 nucleotides matching TRBD2. The CDR3 has 17 amino acids. Germline lookup yields CDR1 KGHSH and CDR2 LQKENI. Unmatched junction bases numbered 5, after V lost 3 bases and J lost 3 bases. CDR3 sequence reads: CASSPPSGGVDTGELFF. As DNA, the CDR3 is TGTGCCAGCTCACCCCCTAGCGGGGGGGTGGACACCGGGGAGCTGTTTTTT. The entire variable domain, with the rest obtained from reference TRBV18 and TRBJ2-2, is as follows: NAGVMQNPRHLVRRRGQEARLRCSPMKGHSHVYWYRQLPEEGLKFMVYLQKENIIDESGMPKERFSAEFPKEGPSILRIQQVVRGDSAAYFCASSPPSGGVDTGELFFGEGSRLTVL.

V is TRBV9 and J is TRBJ1-6, with D unresolved. The CDR3 covers 13 residues. Trimming left V 4 bases short and J 7 bases short, with 9 bases between. CDR1 SGDLS and CDR2 YYNGEE come from the germline V gene. This CDR3 reads CASSPEVNSPLHF. The CDR3 DNA follows: TGTGCCAGCAGCCCAGAGGTCAATTCACCCCTCCACTTT.

The chain carries TRBV5-1 and TRBJ1-5; TRBD1 might be the D (5 bases). The germline V gene encodes CDR1 SGHRS and CDR2 YFSETQ. CDR3 length equals 16 residues. V gave up 0 bases and J gave up 5 bases, with 15 bases separating them. CDR3 coding DNA: TGCGCCAGCAGCTTGGCCCGGGGGTATTGGGATCAGCCCCAGCATTTT. Its translation is CASSLARGYWDQPQHF. Filled out from reference TRBV5-1 and TRBJ1-5, the complete variable domain reads KAGVTQTPRYLIKTRGQQVTLSCSPISGHRSVSWYQQTPGQGLQFLFEYFSETQRNKGNFPGRFSGRQFSNSRSEMNVSTLELGDSALYLCASSLARGYWDQPQHFGDGTRLSIL.

In this sample, this clonotype turned up many times. The chain has TRBV3-1 and TRBJ1-6, with D unclear. Germline V gene sequence: CDR1 LGHDT, CDR2 YNNKEL (reference sequence). The germline V and J ends were trimmed by 0 bases and 6 bases, with 9 bases remaining between them. The CDR3 covers 15 residues. In DNA, the CDR3 is TGTGCCAGCAGCCAAGATTCACAGCTTAATTCACCCCTCCACTTT. Its translation: CASSQDSQLNSPLHF.

This chain joins TRBV20-1 and TRBJ1-2, with unresolved D. The V end lost 5 bases, the J end lost 3 bases, and 7 bases lay between the germline ends. Germline-derived CDR1 and CDR2 are DFQATT and SNEGSKA (reference sequence). This CDR3 region has 11 residues. Here the CDR3 reads CSAVEDYGYTF. CDR3 DNA sequence: TGCAGTGCTGTAGAGGACTATGGCTACACCTTC.

The chain has TRBV7-6 and TRBJ1-4; TRBD1 might be the D (6 bases). Germline-derived CDR1 and CDR2 are SGHVS and FNYEAQ. V shed 6 bases and J shed 8 bases, with 13 bases lying between them. CDR3 length: 13 amino acids. CDR3 bases: TGTGCCAGCAGTGAGGGACACTTAGAAAAACTGTTTTTT. It translates to CASSEGHLEKLFF.

The table lists this clonotype with many counts. The chain is built from TRBV11-2 and TRBJ1-2; a weak D match, TRBD1 (5 bases). The CDR3 spans 14 residues. V lost 5 bases, J lost 3 bases, and 13 bases lay in between. CDR1 and CDR2 from the germline V gene are SGHAT and FQNNGV. The chain's CDR3 is CASSPQGIDYGYTF. The DNA for the CDR3 is TGTGCCAGCAGCCCCCAGGGAATCGACTATGGCTACACCTTC.

The chain couples TRBV5-1 to TRBJ2-1, with TRBD2 identical over 8 bases. This CDR3 spans 15 amino acids. With V trimmed by 2 bases and J by 4 bases, 5 bases remained unmatched. In germline, CDR1 is SGHRS, CDR2 YFSETQ. The CDR3 coding sequence is TGCGCCAGCAGCTTCAGCGGGGGATTTTACAATGAGCAGTTCTTC. This translates into CASSFSGGFYNEQFF.

In its sample, this clonotype was seen a few times. The chain has TRBV28 and TRBJ2-5; TRBD2 aligns across 9 bases. Germline V gene sequence: CDR1 MDHEN, CDR2 SYDVKM. This CDR3 comprises 15 residues. J gave up 2 bases and V 10 bases, and 11 bases lay outside the gene matches. For the CDR3, the DNA is TGTGCCACCACATTGGGTAGCGGGGGACAAGAGACCCAGTACTTC. Amino acid sequence: CATTLGSGGQETQYF.

The gene calls are TRBV5-1 and TRBJ2-2; tentative D call: TRBD1 (6 bases). Germline CDR1 SGHRS, CDR2 YFSETQ. The V end was cut by 4 bases, the J end by 5 bases, with 12 bases between. This CDR3 comprises 14 residues. The CDR3 region has the DNA TGCGCCAGCAGCGTCTACAGGGCGACCGGGGAGCTGTTTTTT. Its protein is CASSVYRATGELFF. The variable domain in full, with the rest retrieved from reference TRBV5-1 and TRBJ2-2, is KAGVTQTPRYLIKTRGQQVTLSCSPISGHRSVSWYQQTPGQGLQFLFEYFSETQRNKGNFPGRFSGRQFSNSRSEMNVSTLELGDSALYLCASSVYRATGELFFGEGSRLTVL.

Note on this clonotype: A much larger clone lies one base from this, so it may be a read error. This chain joins TRBV5-1 and TRBJ2-7; no definite D call. Germline lookup yields CDR1 SGHRS and CDR2 YFSETQ. The CDR3 contains 12 residues. CDR3 sequence (DNA): TGCGTCAGCAGCTTGGATCTATACGAGCAGTACTTC. Translated, it gives CVSSLDLYEQYF.

The sample holds many counts of this clonotype. This chain joins TRBV5-1 and TRBJ1-2, with D possibly matching TRBD1 (6 bases). Trimming stripped 1 base from V and 1 base from J, with 8 bases between. Germline V gene lookup returns CDR1 SGHRS and CDR2 YFSETQ. The CDR3 contains 14 residues. CDR3 in DNA: TGCGCCAGCAGCTTGAGGACAGATAACTATGGCTACACCTTC. The encoded protein is CASSLRTDNYGYTF. Looking up the rest from reference TRBV5-1 and TRBJ1-2 gives the full variable domain: KAGVTQTPRYLIKTRGQQVTLSCSPISGHRSVSWYQQTPGQGLQFLFEYFSETQRNKGNFPGRFSGRQFSNSRSEMNVSTLELGDSALYLCASSLRTDNYGYTFGSGTRLTVV.

This clonotype has a handful of counts. The chain carries TRBV29-1 and TRBJ2-1; 8 bases match TRBD1. The CDR3 runs to 17 residues. The ends lost 6 bases at V and 3 bases at J; junction bases unmatched: 16. The V gene's germline CDR1 is SQVTM and CDR2 ANQGSEA. As DNA, the CDR3 is TGCAGCGTGAAAGGACAGGGTAGATTTTTCGTCTACAATGAGCAGTTCTTC. Translating gives CSVKGQGRFFVYNEQFF.

This clonotype was seen only a few times. J is TRBJ2-7 and V is TRBV27; 7 bases are shared with TRBD1. CDR3 length: 15 residues. Germline lookup yields CDR1 MNHEY and CDR2 SMNVEV (reference sequence). V was clipped by 8 bases and J by 0 bases; unmatched bases: 10. The CDR3 nucleotides read TGTGCCAGCCGTTCGTATAGGGACAGCTCCTACGAGCAGTACTTC. Protein sequence: CASRSYRDSSYEQYF.

Many counts were recorded for this clonotype. The chain joins TRBV20-1 to TRBJ1-1; TRBD1 aligns across 7 bases. The V gene's germline CDR1 is DFQATT and CDR2 SNEGSKA (reference sequence). Germline trimming cut 1 base from V and 8 bases from J; bases unmatched to any gene: 13. This CDR3 has 15 residues. The CDR3 DNA is TGCAGTGCTAGAGGAGCCAGGGGGAGAGAATACGAAGCTTTCTTT. Residues: CSARGARGREYEAFF.

This clonotype was observed once. A much larger clone differs from this one at a single base, so this may be a read error. This sequence joins TRBV7-9 and TRBJ1-3; D unresolved. The ends were cut back, 1 base at V and 3 bases at J, with 10 bases in the middle. Germline CDR1 SEHNR, CDR2 FQNEAQ (reference sequence). The CDR3 has 15 residues. The CDR3 is CASSLGSGIGNTIYF. The DNA for the CDR3 is TGTGCCAGCAGCTTAGGATCGGGAATTGGAAACACCATATATTTT.

In its sample, this clonotype was seen a few times. The rearrangement uses TRBV5-1 and TRBJ1-1; no clear D. The V gene lost 3 bases and the J gene lost 1 base, with 13 bases spanning the gap. Germline V gene data show CDR1 as SGHRS and CDR2 as YFSETQ. This CDR3 is 15 amino acids long. The CDR3 loop is CASSYSGEGNTEAFF. The CDR3 nucleotides read TGCGCCAGCAGCTATTCCGGGGAGGGGAACACTGAAGCTTTCTTT.

V gene TRBV9 combines with J gene TRBJ2-7; no definite D call. Germline V CDR1 and CDR2: SGDLS, YYNGEE. V lost 4 bases to trimming and J lost 3 bases, with 11 bases between them. The CDR3 extends over 13 amino acids. CDR3 DNA sequence: TGTGCCAGCAGCCCCGAACCAAACTACGAGCAGTACTTC. This sequence encodes CASSPEPNYEQYF.

This clonotype was picked up many times. The J gene is TRBJ1-2, the V gene TRBV5-1; D uncertain. Trimming left V 0 bases short and J 2 bases short, with 17 bases between. The CDR3 sequence is 17 residues long. Germline V gives CDR1 SGHRS, CDR2 YFSETQ. CDR3 loop: CASSLGNSARFNYGYTF. The CDR3 DNA reads as TGCGCCAGCAGCTTGGGAAATTCGGCCCGATTCAACTATGGCTACACCTTC.